This TCR beta chain is drawn from a study of identifying expanded T cells in peripheral blood (dated 2019 in TCRdb). About the full investigation: Technical replicates were generated by sequencing separate aliquots of the same genomic DNA pool, and four replicates were compared pairwise. Results the study describes overall, beyond this receptor: The authors expected that over much longer intervals, such as months to years, biological variance in healthy repertoires might increase even further. Variance in clone template counts between approximately 2-week samples significantly increased with total template count across all healthy donors. Across all healthy-donor time intervals, the beta-binomial model significantly lowered both the number of clones called differentially abundant and the false-positive rate. Between technical replicates the binomial model flagged roughly 1.2 differentially abundant clones, whereas over roughly 2 weeks the binomial model flagged about 16.4 and over about 4 weeks 19 to 20.

About this clone itself: The clone's antigen remains unknown. There are no base qualities to consult, and no much larger clone falls within one base.

The immunoSEQ Assay, which relies on bias-controlled multiplex PCR amplification of genomic DNA, was used to profile TCRbeta CDR3 regions. On the authors' methods: The absolute abundance of each unique TCRbeta CDR3 region was quantified after sequences were collapsed and filtered. Differential abundance was tested with two models: a binomial (Fisher-equivalent) model and a beta-binomial model that adds time-dependent variance fitted from healthy donors. Clones with fewer than 5 combined templates were removed, and differential abundance was called for clones with a Benjamini-Hochberg FDR below 0.01. Beta-binomial variance was modeled as a function of total template count across the two samples using the form v = (b*log(k)+a)^2. TCRdb mirrors the immuneACCESS table, restricted to in-frame sequences. Some clones are absent from its copies; in checked studies, under half trace to an unresolved V gene, and the reason for the others is unknown. D and trimming were read from the DNA, whereas the V and J calls and clone size are those reported in that table. Within this sample are approximately 100,000 clones, with roughly nine tenths of them counted one time only. The ten largest clonotypes hold approximately 18% of the sample.

During the collection period, no immune events, such as infections, were documented for the healthy donors. To calibrate time-dependent variance in a beta-binomial model of T-cell clone differential abundance, blood repertoires from healthy donors were used as a training cohort. The training cohort was composed of some ten healthy donors, 3 female and 7 male. An age range of about 25 to 64 years, with an average of about 39 years, was recorded for the donors. Whole blood, obtained from a commercial supplier, was collected from each healthy donor at three time points spaced around 13 days apart. Genomic DNA was extracted from unsorted whole blood for immunosequencing. The V and J ends are trimmed by 3 bases and 1 base, leaving 7 bases between them. According to the germline V gene (reference sequence), CDR1 reads GTSNPN and CDR2 reads SVGIG. From its cysteine to its phenylalanine, the CDR3 spans 13 amino acids. The only DNA kept is the CDR3, 39 bases in frame from the first base.

Recombination joined TRBV30 with TRBJ1-5; no D gene is confidently identified. The sample comprised blood. This receptor was identified in a person between 18 and 75 years old in good health. The DNA is TGTGCCTGGAGGAGAAAGAGCAATCAGCCCCAGCATTTT. Its protein is CAWRRKSNQPQHF.